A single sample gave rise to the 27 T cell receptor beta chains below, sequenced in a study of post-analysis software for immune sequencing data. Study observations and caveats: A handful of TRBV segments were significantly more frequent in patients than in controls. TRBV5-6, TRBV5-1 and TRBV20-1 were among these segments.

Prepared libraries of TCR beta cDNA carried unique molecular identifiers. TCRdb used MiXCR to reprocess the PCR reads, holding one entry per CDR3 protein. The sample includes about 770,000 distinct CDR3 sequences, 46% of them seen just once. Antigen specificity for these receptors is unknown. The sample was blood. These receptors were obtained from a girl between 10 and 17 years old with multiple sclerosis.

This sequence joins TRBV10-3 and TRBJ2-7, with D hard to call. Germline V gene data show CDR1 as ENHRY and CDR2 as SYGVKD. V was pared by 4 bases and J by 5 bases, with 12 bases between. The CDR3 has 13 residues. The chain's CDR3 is CAISGEQSHEQYF. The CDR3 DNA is TGTGCCATCAGTGGAGAGCAATCCCACGAGCAGTACTTC.

The chain's CDR3 is CASSWRTGVLDHQPQHF. Written as DNA, the CDR3 is TGTGCCAGCAGCTGGAGGACAGGGGTCTTGGACCATCAGCCCCAGCATTTT. J is TRBJ1-5 and V is TRBV5-5; 9 positions agree with TRBD1. The length of the CDR3 is 17 residues. J was trimmed by 5 bases and V by 3 bases; bases with no gene match: 12. Germline-derived CDR1 and CDR2 are SGHKS and YYEKEE (reference sequence).

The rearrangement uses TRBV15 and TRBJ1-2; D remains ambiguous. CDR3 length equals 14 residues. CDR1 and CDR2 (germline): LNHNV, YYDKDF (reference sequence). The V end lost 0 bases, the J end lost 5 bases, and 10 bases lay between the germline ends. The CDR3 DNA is TGTGCCACCAGCAGAGATCTCGGAGGATATGGCTACACCTTC. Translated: CATSRDLGGYGYTF.

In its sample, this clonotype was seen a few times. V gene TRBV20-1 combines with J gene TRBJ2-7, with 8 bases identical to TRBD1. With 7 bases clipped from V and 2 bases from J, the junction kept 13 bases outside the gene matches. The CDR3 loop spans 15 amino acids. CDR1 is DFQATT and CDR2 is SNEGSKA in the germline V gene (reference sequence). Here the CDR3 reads CSGEKGQGAPYEQYF. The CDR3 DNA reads TGCAGTGGAGAAAAGGGGCAGGGGGCTCCCTACGAGCAGTACTTC.

DNA for the CDR3: TGTGCCAGCAGCTTGGGACAGTTGGATGGCTACACCTTC. Protein: CASSLGQLDGYTF. V and J are TRBV7-9 and TRBJ1-2; 7 bases match TRBD1. The CDR3 is 13 amino acids. Trimming removed 3 bases from V and 6 bases from J; junction bases left unmatched: 4. The germline V gene has CDR1 SEHNR and CDR2 FQNEAQ (reference sequence).

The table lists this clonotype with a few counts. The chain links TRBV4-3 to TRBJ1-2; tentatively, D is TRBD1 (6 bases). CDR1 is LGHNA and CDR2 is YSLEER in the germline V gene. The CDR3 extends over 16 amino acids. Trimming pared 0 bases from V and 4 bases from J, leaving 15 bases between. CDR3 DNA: TGCGCCAGCAGCCAAGAATGGGCAGGGGAAGGCTATGGCTACACCTTC. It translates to CASSQEWAGEGYGYTF.

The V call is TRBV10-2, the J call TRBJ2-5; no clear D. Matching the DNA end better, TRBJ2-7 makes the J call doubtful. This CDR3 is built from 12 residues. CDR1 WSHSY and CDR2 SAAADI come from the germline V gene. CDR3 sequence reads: CASSDDLGEQYF. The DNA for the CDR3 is TGCGCCAGCAGTGACGACCTGGGCGAGCAGTACTTC.

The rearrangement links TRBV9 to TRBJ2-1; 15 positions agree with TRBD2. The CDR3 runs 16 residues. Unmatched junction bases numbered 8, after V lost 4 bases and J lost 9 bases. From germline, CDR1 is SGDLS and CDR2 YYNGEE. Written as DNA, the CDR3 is TGTGCCAGCAGCCCCCCACCGGGACTAGCGGGAGGTGAGCAGTTCTTC. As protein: CASSPPPGLAGGEQFF. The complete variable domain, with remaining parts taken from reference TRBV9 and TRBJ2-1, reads DSGVTQTPKHLITATGQRVTLRCSPRSGDLSVYWYQQSLDQGLQFLIQYYNGEERAKGNILERFSAQQFPDLHSELNLSSLELGDSALYFCASSPPPGLAGGEQFFGPGTRLTVL.

The CDR3 bases are TGCAGCGTTGACCGCGCGGACAGGGAAGGCTATGGCTACACCTTC. Translating it yields CSVDRADREGYGYTF. The J gene is TRBJ1-2, the V gene TRBV29-1, with TRBD1 identical over 8 bases. The germline V gene encodes CDR1 SQVTM and CDR2 ANQGSEA. The CDR3 length is 15 residues. The trim removed 3 bases at V and 4 bases at J, leaving 10 bases unmatched.

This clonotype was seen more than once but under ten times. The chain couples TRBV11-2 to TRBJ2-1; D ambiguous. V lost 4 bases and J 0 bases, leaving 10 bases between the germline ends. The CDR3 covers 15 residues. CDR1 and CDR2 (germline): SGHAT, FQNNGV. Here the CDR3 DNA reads TGTGCCAGCAGCTCCCAATTATCCTCCTACAATGAGCAGTTCTTC. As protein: CASSSQLSSYNEQFF.

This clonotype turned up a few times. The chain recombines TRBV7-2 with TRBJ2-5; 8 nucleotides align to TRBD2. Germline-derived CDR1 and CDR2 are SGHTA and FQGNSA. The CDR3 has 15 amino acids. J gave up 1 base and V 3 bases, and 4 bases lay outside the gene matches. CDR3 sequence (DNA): TGTGCCAGCAGCTTGAACGGGGGGGGCCAAGAGACCCAGTACTTC. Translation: CASSLNGGGQETQYF.

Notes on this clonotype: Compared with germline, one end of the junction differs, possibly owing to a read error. CDR3 loop: CASSRDRGGREAQYF. The CDR3 nucleotides read TGTGCCAGCAGCCGGGACAGGGGAGGAAGAGAGGCCCAGTACTTC. The chain links TRBV6-1 to TRBJ2-5, with 10 bases aligning to TRBD1. Germline CDR1 is MNHNS and CDR2 is SASEGT. The CDR3 is made up of 15 amino acids.

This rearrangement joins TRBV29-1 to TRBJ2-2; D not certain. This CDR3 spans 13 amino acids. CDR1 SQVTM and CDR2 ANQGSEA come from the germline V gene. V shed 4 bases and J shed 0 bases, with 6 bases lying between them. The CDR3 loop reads CSVVQANTGELFF. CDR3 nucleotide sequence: TGCAGCGTTGTTCAGGCGAACACCGGGGAGCTGTTTTTT.

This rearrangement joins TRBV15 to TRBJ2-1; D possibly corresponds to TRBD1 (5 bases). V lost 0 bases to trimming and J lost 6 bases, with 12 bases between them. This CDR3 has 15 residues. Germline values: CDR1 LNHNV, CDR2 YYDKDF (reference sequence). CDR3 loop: CATSRDRSRGNEQFF. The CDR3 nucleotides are TGTGCCACCAGCAGAGATCGGTCTAGGGGCAATGAGCAGTTCTTC.

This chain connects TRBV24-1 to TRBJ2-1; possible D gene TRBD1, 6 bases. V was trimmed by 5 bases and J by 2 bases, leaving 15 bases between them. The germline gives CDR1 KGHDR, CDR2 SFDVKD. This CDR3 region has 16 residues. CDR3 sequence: CATSAVTGATYNEQFF. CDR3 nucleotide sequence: TGTGCCACCAGTGCCGTGACAGGAGCTACCTACAATGAGCAGTTCTTC.

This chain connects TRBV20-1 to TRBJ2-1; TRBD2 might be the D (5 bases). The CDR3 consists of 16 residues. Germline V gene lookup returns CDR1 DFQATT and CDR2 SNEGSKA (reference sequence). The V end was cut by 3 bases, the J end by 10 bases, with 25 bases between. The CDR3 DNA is TGCAGTGCTAGCCCTAGGTGGGAGTCTGAGCTAAGGGAGCAGTTCTTC. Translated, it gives CSASPRWESELREQFF.

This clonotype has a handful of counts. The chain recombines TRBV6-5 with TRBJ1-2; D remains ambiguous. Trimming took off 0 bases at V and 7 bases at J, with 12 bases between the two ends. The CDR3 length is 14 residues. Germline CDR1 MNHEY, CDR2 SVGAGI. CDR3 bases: TGTGCCAGCAGTTACTCGAGAGGGATTTTTGGCTACACCTTC. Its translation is CASSYSRGIFGYTF.

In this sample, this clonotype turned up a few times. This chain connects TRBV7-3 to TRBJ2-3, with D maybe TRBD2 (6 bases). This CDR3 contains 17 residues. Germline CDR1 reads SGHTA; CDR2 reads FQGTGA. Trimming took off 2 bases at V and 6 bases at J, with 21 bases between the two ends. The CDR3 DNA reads TGTGCCAGCAGCTTACTTGGTGCGGGGTCTGGTATGGATACGCAGTATTTT. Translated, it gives CASSLLGAGSGMDTQYF.

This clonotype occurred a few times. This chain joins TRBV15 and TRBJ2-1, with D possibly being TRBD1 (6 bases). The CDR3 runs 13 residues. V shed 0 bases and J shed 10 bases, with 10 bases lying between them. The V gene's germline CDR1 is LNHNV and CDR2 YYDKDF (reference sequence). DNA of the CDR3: TGTGCCACCAGCAGAGATAAGGGGACAGAGCAGTTCTTC. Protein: CATSRDKGTEQFF. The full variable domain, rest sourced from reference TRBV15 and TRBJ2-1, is DAMVIQNPRYQVTQFGKPVTLSCSQTLNHNVMYWYQQKSSQAPKLLFHYYDKDFNNEADTPDNFQSRRPNTSFCFLDIRSPGLGDTAMYLCATSRDKGTEQFFGPGTRLTVL.

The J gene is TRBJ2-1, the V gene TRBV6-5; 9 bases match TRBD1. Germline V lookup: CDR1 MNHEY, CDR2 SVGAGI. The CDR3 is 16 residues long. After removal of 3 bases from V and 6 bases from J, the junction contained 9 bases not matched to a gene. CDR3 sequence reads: CASSYSGTGHPNEQFF. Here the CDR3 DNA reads TGTGCCAGCAGTTATTCCGGGACAGGGCACCCCAATGAGCAGTTCTTC.

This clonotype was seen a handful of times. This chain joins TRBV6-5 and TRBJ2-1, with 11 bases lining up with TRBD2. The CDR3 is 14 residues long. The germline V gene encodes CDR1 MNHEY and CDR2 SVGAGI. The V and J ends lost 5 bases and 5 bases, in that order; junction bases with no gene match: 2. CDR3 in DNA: TGTGCCAGCAGTGGGACTAGCGGAAACAATGAGCAGTTCTTC. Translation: CASSGTSGNNEQFF.

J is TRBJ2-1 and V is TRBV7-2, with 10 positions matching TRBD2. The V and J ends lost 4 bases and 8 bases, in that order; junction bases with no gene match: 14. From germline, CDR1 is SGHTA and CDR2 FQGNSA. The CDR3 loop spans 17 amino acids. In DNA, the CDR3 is TGTGCCAGCAGCTCCTATAGCGGGAGGAGGGGTTGGGATGAGCAGTTCTTC. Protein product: CASSSYSGRRGWDEQFF.

The CDR3 loop reads CASSSRGQGFSYGYTF. DNA for the CDR3: TGTGCCAGCAGCTCGAGGGGACAGGGCTTCAGCTATGGCTACACCTTC. This rearrangement joins TRBV5-5 to TRBJ1-2; TRBD1 matches 9 bases. The CDR3 extends over 16 amino acids. Trimming cost V 3 bases and J 4 bases; bases outside gene matches: 10. The germline gives CDR1 SGHKS, CDR2 YYEKEE (reference sequence).

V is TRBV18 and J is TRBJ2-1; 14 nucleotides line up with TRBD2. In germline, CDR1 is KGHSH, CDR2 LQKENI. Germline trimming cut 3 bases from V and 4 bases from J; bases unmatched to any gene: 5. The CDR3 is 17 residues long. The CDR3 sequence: CASSPWGTSGSYNEQFF. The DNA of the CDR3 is TGTGCCAGCTCACCGTGGGGGACTAGCGGGAGTTACAATGAGCAGTTCTTC.

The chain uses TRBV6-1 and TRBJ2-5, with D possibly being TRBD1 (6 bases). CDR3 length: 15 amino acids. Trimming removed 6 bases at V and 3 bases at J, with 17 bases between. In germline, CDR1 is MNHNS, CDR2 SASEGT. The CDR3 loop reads CASSDPGRGKETQYF. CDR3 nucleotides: TGTGCCAGCAGCGATCCCGGCAGGGGTAAAGAGACCCAGTACTTC.

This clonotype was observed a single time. CDR3: CAISGGRADEQYF. CDR3 DNA sequence: TGTGCCATCAGTGGCGGCAGGGCGGACGAGCAGTACTTC. This chain connects TRBV10-3 to TRBJ2-7; TRBD1 is a possible D gene (5 bases). Germline CDR1 is ENHRY and CDR2 is SYGVKD. With 4 bases removed from V and 5 bases from J, the gap between germline ends came to 12 bases. This CDR3 is built from 13 residues.

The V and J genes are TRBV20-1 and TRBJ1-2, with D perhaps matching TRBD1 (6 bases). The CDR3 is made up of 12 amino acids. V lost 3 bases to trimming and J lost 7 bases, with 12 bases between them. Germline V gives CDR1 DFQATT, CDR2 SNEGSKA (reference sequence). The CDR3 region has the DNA TGCAGTGCTAGTAACAGGGATGGTGGCTACACCTTC. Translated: CSASNRDGGYTF.